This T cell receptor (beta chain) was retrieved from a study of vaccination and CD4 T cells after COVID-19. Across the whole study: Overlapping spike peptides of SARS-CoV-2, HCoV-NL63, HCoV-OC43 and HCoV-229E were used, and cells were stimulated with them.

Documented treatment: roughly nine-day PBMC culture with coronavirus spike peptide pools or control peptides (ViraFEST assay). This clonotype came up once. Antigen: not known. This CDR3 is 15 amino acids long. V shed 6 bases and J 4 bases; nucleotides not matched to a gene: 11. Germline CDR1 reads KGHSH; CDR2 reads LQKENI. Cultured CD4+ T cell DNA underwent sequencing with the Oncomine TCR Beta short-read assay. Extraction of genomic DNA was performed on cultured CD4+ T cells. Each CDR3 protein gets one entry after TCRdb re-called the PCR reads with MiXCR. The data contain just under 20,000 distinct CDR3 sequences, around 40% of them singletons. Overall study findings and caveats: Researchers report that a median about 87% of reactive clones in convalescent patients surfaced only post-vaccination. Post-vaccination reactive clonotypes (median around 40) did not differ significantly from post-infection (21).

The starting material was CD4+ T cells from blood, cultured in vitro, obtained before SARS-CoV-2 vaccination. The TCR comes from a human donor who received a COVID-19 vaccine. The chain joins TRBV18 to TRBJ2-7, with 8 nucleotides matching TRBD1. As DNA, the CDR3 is TGTGCCAGCTCCCTCAACCAGGGGGCGCGGTACGAGCAGTACTTC. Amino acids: CASSLNQGARYEQYF.